This TCR beta chain was obtained from a study of T cells in Graves' hyperthyroidism and ophthalmopathy. Findings of the study overall: Most clonotypes that expanded in the thyroid above 0.001 also showed up in blood.

The table lists this clonotype with a few counts. The antigen remains unidentified. Amplified regions were TCR beta CDR3 sequences from RNA transcripts. Initially, a first-round RT-PCR of the TCR CDR3 employed the HTBI primer set. TCRdb re-derived calls from the multiplex PCR reads in MiXCR, one entry per CDR3 protein. Of roughly 250,000 distinct CDR3 sequences listed, approximately 16% are singletons. The CDR3 totals 14 residues. Germline V gives CDR1 MNHNS, CDR2 SASEGT. Trimming pared 6 bases from V and 4 bases from J, leaving 13 bases between. This TCR was recovered from a woman between 18 and 29 years old with Graves' ophthalmopathy. Sequencing input: blood. This chain uses TRBV6-1 with TRBJ1-3; D may be TRBD1 (5 bases). CDR3 sequence reads: CASSPTRGGNTIYF. CDR3 nucleotide sequence: TGTGCCAGCAGCCCCACCCGGGGGGGAAACACCATATATTTT.